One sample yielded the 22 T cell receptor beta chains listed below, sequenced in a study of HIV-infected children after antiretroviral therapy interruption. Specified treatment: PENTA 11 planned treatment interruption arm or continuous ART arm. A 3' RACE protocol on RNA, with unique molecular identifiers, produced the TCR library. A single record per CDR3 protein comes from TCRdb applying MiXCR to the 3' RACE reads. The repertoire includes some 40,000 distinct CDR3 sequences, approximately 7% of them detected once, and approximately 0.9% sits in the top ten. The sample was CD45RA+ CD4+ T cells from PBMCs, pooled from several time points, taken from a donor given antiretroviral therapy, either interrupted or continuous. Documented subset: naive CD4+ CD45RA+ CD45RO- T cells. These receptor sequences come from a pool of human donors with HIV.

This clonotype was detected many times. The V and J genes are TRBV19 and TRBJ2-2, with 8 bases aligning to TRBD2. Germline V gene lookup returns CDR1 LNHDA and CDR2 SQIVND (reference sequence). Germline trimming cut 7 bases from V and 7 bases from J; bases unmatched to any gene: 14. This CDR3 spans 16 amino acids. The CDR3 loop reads CASTGSLAGTFGELFF. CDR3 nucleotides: TGTGCCAGTACCGGATCGCTAGCGGGCACCTTCGGGGAGCTGTTTTTT.

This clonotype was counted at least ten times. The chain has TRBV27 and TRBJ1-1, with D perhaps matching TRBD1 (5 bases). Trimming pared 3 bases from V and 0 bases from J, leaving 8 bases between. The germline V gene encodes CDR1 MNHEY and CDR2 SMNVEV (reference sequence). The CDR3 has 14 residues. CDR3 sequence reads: CASSLTVLNTEAFF. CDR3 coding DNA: TGTGCCAGCAGTTTGACAGTACTGAACACTGAAGCTTTCTTT.

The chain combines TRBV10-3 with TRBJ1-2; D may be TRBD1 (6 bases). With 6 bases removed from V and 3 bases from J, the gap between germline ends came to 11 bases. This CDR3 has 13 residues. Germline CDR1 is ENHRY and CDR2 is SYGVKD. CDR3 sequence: CAIRDGQYYGYTF. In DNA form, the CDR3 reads TGTGCCATCAGGGACGGACAGTACTATGGCTACACCTTC.

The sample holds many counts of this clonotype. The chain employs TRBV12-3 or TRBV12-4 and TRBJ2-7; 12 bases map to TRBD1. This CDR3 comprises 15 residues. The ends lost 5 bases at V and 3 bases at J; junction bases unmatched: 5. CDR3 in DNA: TGTGCCAGCAGTCCCGGGACAGGGGGCCTCTACGAGCAGTACTTC. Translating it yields CASSPGTGGLYEQYF.

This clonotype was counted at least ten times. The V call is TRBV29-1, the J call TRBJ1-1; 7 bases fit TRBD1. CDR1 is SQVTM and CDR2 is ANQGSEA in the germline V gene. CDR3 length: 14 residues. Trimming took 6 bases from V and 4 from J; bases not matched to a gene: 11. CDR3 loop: CSVSQGRPFTEAFF. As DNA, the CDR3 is TGCAGCGTCTCACAGGGGCGTCCGTTCACTGAAGCTTTCTTT.

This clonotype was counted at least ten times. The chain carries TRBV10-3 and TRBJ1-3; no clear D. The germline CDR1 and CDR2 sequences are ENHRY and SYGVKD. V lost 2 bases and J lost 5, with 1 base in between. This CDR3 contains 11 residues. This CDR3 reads CAISERNTIYF. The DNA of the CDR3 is TGTGCCATCAGTGAGCGAAACACCATATATTTT.

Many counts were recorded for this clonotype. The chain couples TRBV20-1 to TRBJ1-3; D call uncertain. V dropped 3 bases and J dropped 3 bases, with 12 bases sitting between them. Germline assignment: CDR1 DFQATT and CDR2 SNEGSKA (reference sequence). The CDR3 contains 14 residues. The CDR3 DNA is TGCAGTGCTAGGTCCGCCTCTATTGGAAACACCATATATTTT. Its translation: CSARSASIGNTIYF.

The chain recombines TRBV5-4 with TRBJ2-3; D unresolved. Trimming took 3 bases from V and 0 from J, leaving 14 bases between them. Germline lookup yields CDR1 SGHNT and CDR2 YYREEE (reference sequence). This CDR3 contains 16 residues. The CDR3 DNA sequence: TGTGCCAGCAGCTCCGTAATAACCGGTAGCACAGATACGCAGTATTTT. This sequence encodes CASSSVITGSTDTQYF.

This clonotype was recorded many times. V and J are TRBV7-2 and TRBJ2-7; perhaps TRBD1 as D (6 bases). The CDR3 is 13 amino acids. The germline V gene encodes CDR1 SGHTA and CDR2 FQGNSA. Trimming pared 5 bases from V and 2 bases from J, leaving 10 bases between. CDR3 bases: TGTGCCAGCAGCCGACAGGCTGCCTACGAGCAGTACTTC. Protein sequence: CASSRQAAYEQYF.

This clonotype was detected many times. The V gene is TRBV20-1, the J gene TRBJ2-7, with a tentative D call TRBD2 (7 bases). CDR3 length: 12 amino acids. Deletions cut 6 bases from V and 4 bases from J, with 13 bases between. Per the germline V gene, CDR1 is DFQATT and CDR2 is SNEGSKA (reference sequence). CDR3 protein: CSAGGASYEQYF. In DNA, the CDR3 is TGCAGTGCGGGGGGGGCCTCTTACGAGCAGTACTTC.

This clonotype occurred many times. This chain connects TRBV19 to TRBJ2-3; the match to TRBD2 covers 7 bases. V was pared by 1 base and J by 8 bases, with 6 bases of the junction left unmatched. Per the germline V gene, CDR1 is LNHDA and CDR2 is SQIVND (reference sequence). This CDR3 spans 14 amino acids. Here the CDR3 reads CASSIAGGAGTQYF. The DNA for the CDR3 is TGTGCCAGTAGTATAGCGGGGGGAGCTGGTACGCAGTATTTT.

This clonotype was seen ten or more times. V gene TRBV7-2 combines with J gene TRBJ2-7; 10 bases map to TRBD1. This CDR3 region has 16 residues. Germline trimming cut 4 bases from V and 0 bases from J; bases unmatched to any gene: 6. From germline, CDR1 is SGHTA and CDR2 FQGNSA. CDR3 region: CASSWGTGVSSYEQYF. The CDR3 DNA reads TGTGCCAGCAGCTGGGGGACAGGGGTTAGCTCCTACGAGCAGTACTTC.

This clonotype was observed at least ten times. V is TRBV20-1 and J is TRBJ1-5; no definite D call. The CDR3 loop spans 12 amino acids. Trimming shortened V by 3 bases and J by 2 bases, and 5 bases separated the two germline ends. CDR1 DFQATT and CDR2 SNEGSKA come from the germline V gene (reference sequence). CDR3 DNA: TGCAGTGCTAGTGGGCGCAATCAGCCCCAGCATTTT. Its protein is CSASGRNQPQHF.

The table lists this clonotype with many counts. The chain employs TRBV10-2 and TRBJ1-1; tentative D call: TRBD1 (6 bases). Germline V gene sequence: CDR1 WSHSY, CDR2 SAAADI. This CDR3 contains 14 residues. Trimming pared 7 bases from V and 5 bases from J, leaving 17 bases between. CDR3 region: CASTGAALGTEAFF. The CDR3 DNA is TGCGCCAGCACAGGGGCAGCCTTGGGGACTGAAGCTTTCTTT.

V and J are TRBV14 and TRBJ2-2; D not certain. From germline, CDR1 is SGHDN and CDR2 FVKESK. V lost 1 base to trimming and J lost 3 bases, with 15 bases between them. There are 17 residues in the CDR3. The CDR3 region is CASSQGGRVRYTGELFF. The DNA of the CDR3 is TGTGCCAGCAGCCAAGGAGGCCGGGTCAGGTACACCGGGGAGCTGTTTTTT.

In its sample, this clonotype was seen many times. CDR3 DNA: TGTGCCAGCAGCCCAACATGGGAGTACGAGCAGTACTTC. Protein product: CASSPTWEYEQYF. The chain recombines TRBV7-2 with TRBJ2-7; possible D gene TRBD2, 5 bases. CDR3 size: 13 residues. The V gene lost 5 bases and the J gene lost 4 bases, with 12 bases spanning the gap. The germline CDR1 and CDR2 sequences are SGHTA and FQGNSA. The full variable domain, its missing parts supplied by reference TRBV7-2 and TRBJ2-7, is GAGVSQSPSNKVTEKGKDVELRCDPISGHTALYWYRQSLGQGLEFLIYFQGNSAPDKSGLPSDRFSAERTGGSVSTLTIQRTQQEDSAVYLCASSPTWEYEQYFGPGTRLTVT.

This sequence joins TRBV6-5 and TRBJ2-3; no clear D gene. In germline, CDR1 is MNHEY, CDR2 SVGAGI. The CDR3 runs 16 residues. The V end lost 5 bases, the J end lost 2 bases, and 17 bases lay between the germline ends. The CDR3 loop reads CASSRKGRTFTDTQYF. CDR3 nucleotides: TGTGCCAGCAGTAGAAAGGGTCGAACGTTCACAGATACGCAGTATTTT.

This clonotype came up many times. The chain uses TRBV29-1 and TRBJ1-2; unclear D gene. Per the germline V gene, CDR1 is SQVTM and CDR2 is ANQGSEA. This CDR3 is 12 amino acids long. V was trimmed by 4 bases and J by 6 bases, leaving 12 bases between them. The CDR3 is CSVGRRADGYTF. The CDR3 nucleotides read TGCAGCGTTGGGCGCCGTGCGGATGGCTACACCTTC.

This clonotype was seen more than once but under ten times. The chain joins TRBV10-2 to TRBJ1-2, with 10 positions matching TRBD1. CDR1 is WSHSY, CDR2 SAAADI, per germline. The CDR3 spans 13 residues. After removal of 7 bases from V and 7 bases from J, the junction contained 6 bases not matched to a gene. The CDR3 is CASTRQGAAGYTF. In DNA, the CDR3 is TGCGCCAGCACTAGACAGGGGGCGGCTGGCTACACCTTC.

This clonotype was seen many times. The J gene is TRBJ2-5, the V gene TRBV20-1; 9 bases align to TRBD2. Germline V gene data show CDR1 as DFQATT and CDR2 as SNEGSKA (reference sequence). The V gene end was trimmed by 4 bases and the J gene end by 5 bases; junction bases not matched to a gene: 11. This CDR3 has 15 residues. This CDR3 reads CSAMLAGVARETQYF. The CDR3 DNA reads TGCAGTGCTATGTTAGCGGGAGTGGCACGGGAGACCCAGTACTTC.

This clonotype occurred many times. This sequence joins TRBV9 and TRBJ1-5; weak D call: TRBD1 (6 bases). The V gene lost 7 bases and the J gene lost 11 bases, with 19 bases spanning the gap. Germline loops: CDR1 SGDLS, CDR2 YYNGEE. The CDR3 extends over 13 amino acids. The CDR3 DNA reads TGTGCCAGCGGGGGGCCCGATTTCGGGGCCCAGCATTTT. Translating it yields CASGGPDFGAQHF.

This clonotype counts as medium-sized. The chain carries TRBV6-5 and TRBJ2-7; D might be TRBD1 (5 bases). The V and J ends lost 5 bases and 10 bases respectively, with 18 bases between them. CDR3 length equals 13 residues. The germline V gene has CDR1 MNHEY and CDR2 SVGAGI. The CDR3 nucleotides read TGTGCCAGCAGTGACTGGGGCCCCTATGAACAGTACTTC. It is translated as CASSDWGPYEQYF.